The following is a T cell receptor beta chain sequence with its context. The data derive from a study of blood T cell repertoires in COVID-19. Study overall: The United States, Italy and Spain were the sources of the acute and convalescent COVID-19 samples.

Clones were read by immunoSEQ multiplex PCR, and TCRdb kept only the in-frame ones, dropping some. There are 120,000 or so clones in the sample; roughly 80% occur only once, and roughly an eighth lies in the top ten. Trimming removed 5 bases at V and 5 bases at J, with 18 bases between. Germline V lookup: CDR1 SGHDN, CDR2 FVKESK. The length of the CDR3 is 15 residues. The TCR comes from a woman under 40 who had recovered from COVID-19. Input material: peripheral blood. The genes are TRBV14 and TRBJ1-1; the D gene is possibly TRBD1 (6 bases). The CDR3 DNA follows: TGTGCCAGCAGCGCACAGGGCGCCCTTGGTACTGAAGCTTTCTTT. Translation gives CASSAQGALGTEAFF.